The rows below give T cell receptor beta chains drawn from one sample of a study of identical twins. TCRdb fed the 5' RACE reads into MiXCR, producing one record per CDR3 protein. The sample holds around 250,000 distinct CDR3 sequences, 6.5% seen once. In addition, the sample was reused for a study of T cells expressing NK-cell markers.

Sequenced input: CD8+ T cells sorted from blood. The receptors shown here come from a young woman in good health. Both conserved end residues are part of each CDR3. The D gene is left open where the match is weak. For some rows the clone size is stated as once, few or many, or as a class when expanded; others skip it.

d_gene: TRBD1; j_gene: TRBJ2-2; abundance: many; v_gene: TRBV7-2; CDR3nt: TGTGCCAGCAGCAACCCTCGACAGGGGGTGTTAACCGGGGAGCTGTTTTTT; CDR3aa: CASSNPRQGVLTGELFF
d_gene: .; j_gene: TRBJ1-1; abundance: .; v_gene: TRBV11-2; CDR3nt: TGTGCCAGCAGCCCCCCGGGGATTCGTCCTGAAGCTTTCTTT; CDR3aa: CASSPPGIRPEAFF
d_gene: .; j_gene: TRBJ1-4; abundance: few; v_gene: TRBV7-9; CDR3nt: TGTGCCAGCAGCTTCCCGTCCGGGGCTAATGAAAAACTGTTTTTT; CDR3aa: CASSFPSGANEKLFF
d_gene: .; j_gene: TRBJ1-5; abundance: many; v_gene: TRBV27; CDR3nt: TGTGCCAGCAGTTTTGGGAATCAGCCCCAGCATTTT; CDR3aa: CASSFGNQPQHF
d_gene: TRBD1; j_gene: TRBJ1-4; abundance: many; v_gene: TRBV9; CDR3nt: TGTGCCAGCAGCGTAGGAGTGGGGACAGCTGAAAAACTGTTTTTT; CDR3aa: CASSVGVGTAEKLFF
d_gene: TRBD1; j_gene: TRBJ1-1; abundance: .; v_gene: TRBV7-9; CDR3nt: TGTGCCAGCAGCTTACGACAGGGGGACCCGAACACTGAAGCTTTCTTT; CDR3aa: CASSLRQGDPNTEAFF
d_gene: .; j_gene: TRBJ2-2; abundance: few; v_gene: TRBV7-9; CDR3nt: TGTGCCAGCAGCCGGGACGTCACCGGGGAGCTGTTTTTT; CDR3aa: CASSRDVTGELFF
d_gene: .; j_gene: TRBJ2-3; abundance: few; v_gene: TRBV30; CDR3nt: TGTGCCTGGGGGACCGGGGTAGATACGCAGTATTTT; CDR3aa: CAWGTGVDTQYF
d_gene: .; j_gene: TRBJ2-3; abundance: .; v_gene: TRBV7-8; CDR3nt: TGTGCCAGCAGCTTACAAGAGGGCTGGGGGTTAGATACGCAGTATTTT; CDR3aa: CASSLQEGWGLDTQYF
d_gene: TRBD1; j_gene: TRBJ2-7; abundance: few; v_gene: TRBV6-1; CDR3nt: TGTGCCCTAAACAGGGGGTACGAGCAGTACTTC; CDR3aa: CALNRGYEQYF
d_gene: .; j_gene: TRBJ2-6; abundance: .; v_gene: TRBV4-3; CDR3nt: TGCGCCAGCAGCCCGTCAGGGGCACTGCTCTCTGGGGCCAACGTCCTGACTTTC; CDR3aa: CASSPSGALLSGANVLTF
d_gene: .; j_gene: TRBJ2-5; abundance: few; v_gene: TRBV2; CDR3nt: TGTGCCAGCACCCCTCCATTAGGGCGGGAGACCCAGTACTTC; CDR3aa: CASTPPLGRETQYF
d_gene: .; j_gene: TRBJ2-5; abundance: .; v_gene: TRBV5-1; CDR3nt: TGCGCCAGCAGCCTCAACCTAGGATCTACGGAGACCCAGTACTTC; CDR3aa: CASSLNLGSTETQYF
d_gene: .; j_gene: TRBJ2-5; abundance: .; v_gene: TRBV3-1; CDR3nt: TGTGCCAGCAGCCAAGAGGTAGGCGAAGAGACCCAGTACTTC; CDR3aa: CASSQEVGEETQYF
d_gene: TRBD2; j_gene: TRBJ2-1; abundance: many; v_gene: TRBV7-8; CDR3nt: TGTGCCAGCAGCTTTAGGCAGCGGGGGGAATACAATGAGCAGTTCTTC; CDR3aa: CASSFRQRGEYNEQFF
d_gene: .; j_gene: TRBJ2-5; abundance: few; v_gene: TRBV20-1; CDR3nt: TGCAGTGCTCGGACTCACCCAGGGGAGACCCAGTACTTC; CDR3aa: CSARTHPGETQYF
d_gene: .; j_gene: TRBJ2-3; abundance: .; v_gene: TRBV5-1; CDR3nt: TGCGCCAGCAGCTTCCGGGACAAAAGCACAGATACGCAGTATTTT; CDR3aa: CASSFRDKSTDTQYF
d_gene: .; j_gene: TRBJ1-1; abundance: few; v_gene: TRBV6-5; CDR3nt: TGTGCCAGCAGTTACTCGGAGTGGAACACTGAAGCTTTCTTT; CDR3aa: CASSYSEWNTEAFF
d_gene: .; j_gene: TRBJ2-7; abundance: few; v_gene: TRBV11-2; CDR3nt: TGTGCCAGCAGCTTAGTTGGGGGCCGCGAGCAGTACTTC; CDR3aa: CASSLVGGREQYF
d_gene: TRBD2; j_gene: TRBJ2-1; abundance: few; v_gene: TRBV19; CDR3nt: TGTGCCAGTAGTAGAGGACTAGCGGGAGGGCCGAGTAATGAGCAGTTCTTC; CDR3aa: CASSRGLAGGPSNEQFF
d_gene: .; j_gene: TRBJ2-7; abundance: .; v_gene: TRBV13; CDR3nt: TGTGCCAGCAGCCCATCAGGGGCGCGGGCCCACGAGCAGTACTTC; CDR3aa: CASSPSGARAHEQYF
d_gene: TRBD1; j_gene: TRBJ1-5; abundance: many; v_gene: TRBV7-9; CDR3nt: TGTGCCAGCAGCCGGACAGGGCACAATCAGCCCCAGCATTTT; CDR3aa: CASSRTGHNQPQHF
d_gene: .; j_gene: TRBJ1-5; abundance: .; v_gene: TRBV7-2; CDR3nt: TGTGCCAGCAGCTACGGCGGACAGATCAATCAGCCCCAGCATTTT; CDR3aa: CASSYGGQINQPQHF